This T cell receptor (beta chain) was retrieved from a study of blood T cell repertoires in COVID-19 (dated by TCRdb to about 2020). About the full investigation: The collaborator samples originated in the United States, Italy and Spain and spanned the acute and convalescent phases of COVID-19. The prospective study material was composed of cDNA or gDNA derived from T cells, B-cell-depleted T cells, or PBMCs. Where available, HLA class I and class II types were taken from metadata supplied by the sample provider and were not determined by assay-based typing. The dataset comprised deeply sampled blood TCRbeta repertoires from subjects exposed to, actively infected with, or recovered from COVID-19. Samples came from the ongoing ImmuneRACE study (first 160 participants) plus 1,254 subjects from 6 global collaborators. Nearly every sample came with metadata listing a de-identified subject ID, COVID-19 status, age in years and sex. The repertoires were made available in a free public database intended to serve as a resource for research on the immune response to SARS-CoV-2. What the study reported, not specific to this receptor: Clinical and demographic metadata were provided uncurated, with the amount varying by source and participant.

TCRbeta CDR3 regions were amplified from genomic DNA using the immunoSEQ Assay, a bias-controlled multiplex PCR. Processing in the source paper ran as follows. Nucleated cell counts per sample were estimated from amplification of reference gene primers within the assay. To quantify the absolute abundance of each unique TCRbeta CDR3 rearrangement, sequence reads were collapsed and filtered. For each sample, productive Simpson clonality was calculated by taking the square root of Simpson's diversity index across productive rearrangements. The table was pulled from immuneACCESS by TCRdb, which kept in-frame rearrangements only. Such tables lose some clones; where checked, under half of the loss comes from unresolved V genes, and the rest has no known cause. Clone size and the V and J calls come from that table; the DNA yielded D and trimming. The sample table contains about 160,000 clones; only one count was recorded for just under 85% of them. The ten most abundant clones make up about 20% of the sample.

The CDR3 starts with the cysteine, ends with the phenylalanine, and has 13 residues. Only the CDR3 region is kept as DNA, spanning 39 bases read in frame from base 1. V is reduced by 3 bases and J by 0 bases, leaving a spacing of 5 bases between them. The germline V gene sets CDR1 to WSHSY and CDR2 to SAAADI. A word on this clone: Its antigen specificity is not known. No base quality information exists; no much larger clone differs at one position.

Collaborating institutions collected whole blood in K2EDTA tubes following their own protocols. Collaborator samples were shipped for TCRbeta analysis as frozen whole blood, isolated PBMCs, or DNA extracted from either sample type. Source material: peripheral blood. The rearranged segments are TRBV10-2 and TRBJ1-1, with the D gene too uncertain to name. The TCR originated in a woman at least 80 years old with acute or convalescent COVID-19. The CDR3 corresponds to CASSDLVNTEAFF. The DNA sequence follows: TGCGCCAGCAGTGATTTAGTGAACACTGAAGCTTTCTTT.